This T cell receptor (beta chain) was identified in a study of control samples from healthy donors and cancer patients. This CDR3 has 12 residues. Germline loops: CDR1 GTSNPN, CDR2 SVGIG (reference sequence). V was trimmed by 3 bases and J by 4 bases, leaving 6 bases between them. Libraries were prepared by immunoSEQ multiplex PCR; TCRdb keeps only in-frame clonotypes and omits some of them. Of 65,000 to 80,000 clones in the sample, about nine tenths were seen once. Source material: PBMCs. The receptor's source is a woman aged 45 to 65 with colorectal cancer. The V and J genes are TRBV30 and TRBJ2-2; D remains ambiguous. CDR3 amino acids: CAWSSVTGELFF. As DNA, the CDR3 is TGTGCCTGGAGCTCTGTCACCGGGGAGCTGTTTTTT.